This T cell receptor (beta chain) was sequenced in a study of early T cells in non-severe SARS-CoV-2 infection (dated by TCRdb to the early 2020s). For the wider study: TCR sequencing used bulk RNA from unsorted whole blood, so alpha and beta chains could not be paired.

The study was a case-control design nested within a healthcare worker cohort in London, UK, with weekly nasopharyngeal swab PCR tests and blood sampling. Healthcare workers were recruited during the week of the UK lockdown, between 23 and 31 March 2020, and followed weekly for up to roughly 15 weeks. The junction shows trimming of 10 bases on V and 1 base on J, plus 17 bases between the germline ends. The CDR3 runs 14 amino acids, cysteine and phenylalanine included. CDR3 DNA is the only sequence kept; it has 42 bases, read in frame from the first base. CDR1 and CDR2 (ENHRY, SYGVKD) derive from the germline V gene. There are many counts of this clonotype. The antigen it recognizes is unknown. No qualities accompany the bases; no much larger clone lies one base away. General conclusions and limits of the study: VDJdb matching was skewed toward anti-spike CD8 responses, so virus-specific expansions were likely underestimated and private and CD4 specificities were missed.

The library came from 5' RACE. The sequencer was a NextSeq 500. In the TCR library protocol, unique molecular identifiers were attached to individual cDNA molecules to correct for PCR bias and sequencing error. Both TCR alpha and beta chains were sequenced, and tight co-correlation was observed between alpha and beta sequence abundances in each sample. The authors' pipeline ran thus. Decombinator V4 was used to perform V gene, J gene and CDR3 annotation of TCR sequences. Expanded TCRs were defined as changing significantly between any two time points under a Poisson model with p below 0.0001. TCR abundances were normalised to the total number of TCRs sequenced in each sample and reported as counts per million. TRAV1-2 paired with TRAJ12, TRAJ20 or TRAJ33 defined MAIT TCRs, while TRAV10 paired with TRAJ18 defined iNKT TCRs. VDJdb, accessed 1 November 2021, was searched for CMV, EBV and SARS-CoV-2 annotated TCRs, excluding TCRs annotated for multiple antigens. The public reads were run again by TCRdb, first through fastp at Q25 and then through MiXCR, and only productive beta chains were kept. Each entry merges the rows of one CDR3 protein and shows their most common DNA and genes. TCRdb assigned the V and J calls; the authors' analysis was not used. A total of tens of thousands of distinct CDR3 sequences appear in this sample, less than 11% of them only once. The ten largest make up roughly 4.8% of the sample.

Sequencing was carried out using whole blood. The chain was built from TRBV10-3 and TRBJ2-7, with TRBD2 as a weak D call on 6 bases. The origin of this receptor is an adult who was a healthcare worker with PCR-confirmed SARS-CoV-2 infection or an uninfected control (not recorded which). CDR3 loop: CATAPGGRSYEQYF. The DNA is TGTGCCACCGCCCCCGGGGGTAGATCCTACGAGCAGTACTTC.